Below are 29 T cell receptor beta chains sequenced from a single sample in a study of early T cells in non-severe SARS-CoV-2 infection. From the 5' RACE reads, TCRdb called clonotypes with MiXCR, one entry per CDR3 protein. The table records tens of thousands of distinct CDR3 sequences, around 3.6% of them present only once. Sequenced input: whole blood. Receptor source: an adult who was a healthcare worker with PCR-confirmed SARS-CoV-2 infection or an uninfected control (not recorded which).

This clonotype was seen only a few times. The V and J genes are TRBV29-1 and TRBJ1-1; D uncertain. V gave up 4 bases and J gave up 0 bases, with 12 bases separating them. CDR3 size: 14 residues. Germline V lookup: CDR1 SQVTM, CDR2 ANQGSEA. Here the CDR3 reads CSVGEWGLNTEAFF. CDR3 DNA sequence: TGCAGCGTTGGGGAATGGGGTCTGAACACTGAAGCTTTCTTT.

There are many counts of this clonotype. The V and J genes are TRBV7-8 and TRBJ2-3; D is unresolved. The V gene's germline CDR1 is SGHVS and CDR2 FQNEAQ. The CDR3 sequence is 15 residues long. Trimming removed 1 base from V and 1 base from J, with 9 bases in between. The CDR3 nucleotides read TGTGCCAGCAGCTTAGGCACGGTAGGCACAGATACGCAGTATTTT. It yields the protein CASSLGTVGTDTQYF. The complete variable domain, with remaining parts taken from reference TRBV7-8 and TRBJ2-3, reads GAGVSQSPRYKVAKRGQDVALRCDPISGHVSLFWYQQALGQGPEFLTYFQNEAQLDKSGLPSDRFFAERPEGSVSTLKIQRTQQEDSAVYLCASSLGTVGTDTQYFGPGTRLTVL.

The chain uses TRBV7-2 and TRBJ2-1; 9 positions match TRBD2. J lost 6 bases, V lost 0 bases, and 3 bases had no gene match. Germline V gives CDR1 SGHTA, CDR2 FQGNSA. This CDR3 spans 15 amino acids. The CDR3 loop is CASSLATSGFNEQFF. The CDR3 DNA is TGTGCCAGCAGCTTAGCAACTAGCGGGTTCAATGAGCAGTTCTTC. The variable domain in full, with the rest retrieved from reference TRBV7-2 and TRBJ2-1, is GAGVSQSPSNKVTEKGKDVELRCDPISGHTALYWYRQSLGQGLEFLIYFQGNSAPDKSGLPSDRFSAERTGGSVSTLTIQRTQQEDSAVYLCASSLATSGFNEQFFGPGTRLTVL.

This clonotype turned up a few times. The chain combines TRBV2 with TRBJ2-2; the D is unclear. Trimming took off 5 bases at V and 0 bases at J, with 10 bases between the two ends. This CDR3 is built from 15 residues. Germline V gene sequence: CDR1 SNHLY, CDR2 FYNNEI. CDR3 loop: CASSLGVANTGELFF. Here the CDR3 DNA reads TGTGCCAGCAGTCTTGGAGTAGCGAACACCGGGGAGCTGTTTTTT. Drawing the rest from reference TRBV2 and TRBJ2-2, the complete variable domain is EPEVTQTPSHQVTQMGQEVILRCVPISNHLYFYWYRQILGQKVEFLVSFYNNEISEKSEIFDDQFSVERPDGSNFTLKIRSTKLEDSAMYFCASSLGVANTGELFFGEGSRLTVL.

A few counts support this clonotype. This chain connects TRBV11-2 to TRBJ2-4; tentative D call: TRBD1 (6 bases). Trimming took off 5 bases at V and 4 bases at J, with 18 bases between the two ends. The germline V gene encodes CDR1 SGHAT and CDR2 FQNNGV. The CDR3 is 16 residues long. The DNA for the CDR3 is TGTGCCAGCAGCCCCATGGTGGACAGTGCAAAAAACATTCAGTACTTC. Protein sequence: CASSPMVDSAKNIQYF.

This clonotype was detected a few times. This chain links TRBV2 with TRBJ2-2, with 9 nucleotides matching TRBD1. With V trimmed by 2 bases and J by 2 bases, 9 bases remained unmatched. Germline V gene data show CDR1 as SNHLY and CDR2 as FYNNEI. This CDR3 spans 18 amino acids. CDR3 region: CASSEWPGQGYNTGELFF. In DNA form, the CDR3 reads TGTGCCAGCAGTGAATGGCCGGGACAGGGATATAACACCGGGGAGCTGTTTTTT.

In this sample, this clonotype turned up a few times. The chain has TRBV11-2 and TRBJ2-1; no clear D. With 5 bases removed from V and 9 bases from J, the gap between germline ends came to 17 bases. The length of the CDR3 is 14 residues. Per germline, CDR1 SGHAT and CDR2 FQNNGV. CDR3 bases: TGTGCCAGCAGCCCCCAGGCCCTGACCGGTGAGCAGTTCTTC. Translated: CASSPQALTGEQFF.

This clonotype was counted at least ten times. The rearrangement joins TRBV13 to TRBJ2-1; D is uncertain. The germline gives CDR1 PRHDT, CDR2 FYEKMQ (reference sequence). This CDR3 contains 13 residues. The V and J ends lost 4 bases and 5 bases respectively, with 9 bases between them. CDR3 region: CASSYRPHNEQFF. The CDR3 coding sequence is TGTGCCAGCAGCTACCGGCCCCACAATGAGCAGTTCTTC.

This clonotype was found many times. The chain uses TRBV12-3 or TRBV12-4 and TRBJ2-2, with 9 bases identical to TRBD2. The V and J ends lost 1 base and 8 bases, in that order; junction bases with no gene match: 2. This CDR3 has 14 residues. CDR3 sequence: CASSLVAGAGELFF. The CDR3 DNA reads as TGTGCCAGCAGTTTAGTAGCGGGGGCGGGGGAGCTGTTTTTT.

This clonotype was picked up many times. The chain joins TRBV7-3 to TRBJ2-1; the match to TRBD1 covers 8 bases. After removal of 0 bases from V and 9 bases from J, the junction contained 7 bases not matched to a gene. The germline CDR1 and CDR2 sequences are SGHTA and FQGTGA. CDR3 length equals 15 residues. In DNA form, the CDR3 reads TGTGCCAGCAGCTTAACCGATATAACAGGGGGTGAGCAGTTCTTC. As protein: CASSLTDITGGEQFF.

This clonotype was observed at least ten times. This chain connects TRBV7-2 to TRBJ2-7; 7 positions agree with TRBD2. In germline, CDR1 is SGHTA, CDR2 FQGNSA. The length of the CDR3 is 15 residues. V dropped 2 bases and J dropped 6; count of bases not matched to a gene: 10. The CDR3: CASSLSGGGRGEQYF. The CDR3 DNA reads TGTGCCAGCAGCTTATCCGGGGGAGGGCGAGGCGAGCAGTACTTC.

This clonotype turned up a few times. The CDR3 nucleotides read TGTGCCAGCAGCCCCCCGGGGGCCTACACTGAAGCTTTCTTT. Translating it yields CASSPPGAYTEAFF. The chain combines TRBV12-3 or TRBV12-4 with TRBJ1-1; D is perhaps TRBD1 (6 bases). This CDR3 has 14 residues. V lost 6 bases, J lost 3 bases, and 14 bases lay in between.

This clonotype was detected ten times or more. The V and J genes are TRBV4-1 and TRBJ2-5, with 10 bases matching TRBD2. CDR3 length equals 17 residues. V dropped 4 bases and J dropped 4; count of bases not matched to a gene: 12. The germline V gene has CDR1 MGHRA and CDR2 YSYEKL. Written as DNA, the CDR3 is TGCGCCAGCAGCCTCTGGACTAGCGGTCCCCAAGGAGAGACCCAGTACTTC. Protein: CASSLWTSGPQGETQYF.

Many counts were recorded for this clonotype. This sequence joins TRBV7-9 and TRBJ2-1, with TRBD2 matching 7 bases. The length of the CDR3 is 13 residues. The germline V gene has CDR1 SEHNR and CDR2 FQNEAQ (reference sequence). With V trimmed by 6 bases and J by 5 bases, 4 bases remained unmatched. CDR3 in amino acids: CASRSLANNEQFF. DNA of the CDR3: TGTGCCAGCAGATCACTAGCGAACAATGAGCAGTTCTTC.

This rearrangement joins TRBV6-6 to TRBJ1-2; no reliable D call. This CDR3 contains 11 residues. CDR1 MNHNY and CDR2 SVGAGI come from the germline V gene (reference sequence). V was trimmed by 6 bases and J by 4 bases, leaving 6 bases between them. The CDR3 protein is CASSPLYGYTF. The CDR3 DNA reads TGTGCCAGCAGCCCGCTCTATGGCTACACCTTC.

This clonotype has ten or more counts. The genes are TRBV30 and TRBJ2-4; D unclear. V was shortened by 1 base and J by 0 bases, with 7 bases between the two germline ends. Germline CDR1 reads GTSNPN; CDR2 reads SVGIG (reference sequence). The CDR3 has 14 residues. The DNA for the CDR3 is TGTGCCTGGAGTGGGGCACTAGCCAAAAACATTCAGTACTTC. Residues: CAWSGALAKNIQYF.

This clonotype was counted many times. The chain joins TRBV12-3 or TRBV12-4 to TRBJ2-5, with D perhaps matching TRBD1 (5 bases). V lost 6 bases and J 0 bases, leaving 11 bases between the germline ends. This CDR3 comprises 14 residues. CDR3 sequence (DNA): TGTGCCAGCAGCCCATGGACAAACCAAGAGACCCAGTACTTC. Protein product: CASSPWTNQETQYF.

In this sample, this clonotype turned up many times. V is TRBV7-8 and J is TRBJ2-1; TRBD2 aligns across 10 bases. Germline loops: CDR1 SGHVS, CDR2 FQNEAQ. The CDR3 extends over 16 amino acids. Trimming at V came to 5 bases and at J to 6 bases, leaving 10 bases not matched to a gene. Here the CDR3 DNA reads TGTGCCAGCAGCCCCAGCAGCGGGAGGGCCCTCAATGAGCAGTTCTTC. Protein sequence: CASSPSSGRALNEQFF. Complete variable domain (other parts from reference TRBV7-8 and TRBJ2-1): GAGVSQSPRYKVAKRGQDVALRCDPISGHVSLFWYQQALGQGPEFLTYFQNEAQLDKSGLPSDRFFAERPEGSVSTLKIQRTQQEDSAVYLCASSPSSGRALNEQFFGPGTRLTVL.

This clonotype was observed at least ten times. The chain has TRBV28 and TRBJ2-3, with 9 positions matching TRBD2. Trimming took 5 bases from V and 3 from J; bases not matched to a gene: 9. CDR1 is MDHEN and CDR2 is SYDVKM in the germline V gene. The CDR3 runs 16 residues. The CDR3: CASSPGSGSGTDTQYF. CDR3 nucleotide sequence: TGTGCCAGCAGTCCCGGTAGCGGGAGCGGAACAGATACGCAGTATTTT.

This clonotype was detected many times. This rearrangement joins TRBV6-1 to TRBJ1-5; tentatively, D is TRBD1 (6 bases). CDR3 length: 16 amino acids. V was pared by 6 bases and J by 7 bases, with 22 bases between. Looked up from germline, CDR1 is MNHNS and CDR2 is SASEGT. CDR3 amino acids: CASRNSPQRQEQPQHF. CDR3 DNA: TGTGCCAGCAGGAACTCCCCCCAAAGACAGGAACAGCCCCAGCATTTT.

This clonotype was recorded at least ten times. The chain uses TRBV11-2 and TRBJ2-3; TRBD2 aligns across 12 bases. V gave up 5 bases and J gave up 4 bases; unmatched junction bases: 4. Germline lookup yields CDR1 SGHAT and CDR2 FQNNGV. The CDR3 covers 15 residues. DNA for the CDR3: TGTGCCAGCAGCACTCTAGCGGGAGGGCCAGATACGCAGTATTTT. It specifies CASSTLAGGPDTQYF.

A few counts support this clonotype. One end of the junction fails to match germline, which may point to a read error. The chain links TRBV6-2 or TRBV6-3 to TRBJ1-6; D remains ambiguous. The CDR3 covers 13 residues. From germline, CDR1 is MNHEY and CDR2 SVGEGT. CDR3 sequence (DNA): TGTGCCAGCAGCCCATCGCGGAGTTCACCCCTCCCTTTT. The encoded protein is CASSPSRSSPLPF.

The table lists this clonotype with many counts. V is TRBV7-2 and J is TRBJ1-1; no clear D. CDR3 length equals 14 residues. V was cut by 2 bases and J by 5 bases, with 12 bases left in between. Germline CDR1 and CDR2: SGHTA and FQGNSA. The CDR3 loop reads CASSLRPQRTEAFF. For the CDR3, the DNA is TGTGCCAGCAGCTTACGGCCCCAGAGGACTGAAGCTTTCTTT.

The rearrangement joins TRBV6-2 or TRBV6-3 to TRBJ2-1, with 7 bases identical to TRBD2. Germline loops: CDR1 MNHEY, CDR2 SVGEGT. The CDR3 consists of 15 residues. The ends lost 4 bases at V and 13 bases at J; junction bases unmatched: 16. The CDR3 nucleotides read TGTGCCAGCAGTTTGACGACCCCCGGACTAGTTCGACAGTTCTTC. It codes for CASSLTTPGLVRQFF.

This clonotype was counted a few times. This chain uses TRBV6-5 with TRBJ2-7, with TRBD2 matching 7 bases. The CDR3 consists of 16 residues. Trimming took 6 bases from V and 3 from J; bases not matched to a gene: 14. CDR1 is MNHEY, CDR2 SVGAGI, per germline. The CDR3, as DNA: TGTGCCAGCAGAACCCGTTTTAGCGGGTCGGACTACGAGCAGTACTTC. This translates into CASRTRFSGSDYEQYF.

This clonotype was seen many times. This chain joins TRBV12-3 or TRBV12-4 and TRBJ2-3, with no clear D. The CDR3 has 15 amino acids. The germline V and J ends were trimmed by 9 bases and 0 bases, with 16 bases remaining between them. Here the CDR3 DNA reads TGTGCCAGTTCCCCCAATATCCCTAGCACAGATACGCAGTATTTT. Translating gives CASSPNIPSTDTQYF.

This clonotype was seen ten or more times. CDR3 protein: CSVAASGGLETQYF. CDR3 bases: TGCAGCGTGGCGGCTAGCGGGGGCTTAGAGACCCAGTACTTC. The chain uses TRBV29-1 and TRBJ2-5; the match to TRBD2 covers 10 bases. Germline V gives CDR1 SQVTM, CDR2 ANQGSEA. The CDR3 covers 14 residues. V gave up 6 bases and J gave up 4 bases; unmatched junction bases: 8.

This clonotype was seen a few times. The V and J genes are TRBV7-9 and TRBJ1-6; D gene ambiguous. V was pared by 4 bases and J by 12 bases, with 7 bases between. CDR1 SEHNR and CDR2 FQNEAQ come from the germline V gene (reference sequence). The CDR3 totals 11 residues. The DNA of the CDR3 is TGTGCCAGCAGCTCAGCGGTACCCCTCCACTTT. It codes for CASSSAVPLHF.

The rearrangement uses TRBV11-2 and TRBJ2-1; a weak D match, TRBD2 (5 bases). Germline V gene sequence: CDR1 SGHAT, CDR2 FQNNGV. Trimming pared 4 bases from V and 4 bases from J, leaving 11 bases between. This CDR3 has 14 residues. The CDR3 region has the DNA TGTGCCAGCAGCTCCCTGGAGGCATACAATGAGCAGTTCTTC. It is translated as CASSSLEAYNEQFF. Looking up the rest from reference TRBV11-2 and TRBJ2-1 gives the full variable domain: EAGVAQSPRYKIIEKRQSVAFWCNPISGHATLYWYQQILGQGPKLLIQFQNNGVVDDSQLPKDRFSAERLKGVDSTLKIQPAKLEDSAVYLCASSSLEAYNEQFFGPGTRLTVL.